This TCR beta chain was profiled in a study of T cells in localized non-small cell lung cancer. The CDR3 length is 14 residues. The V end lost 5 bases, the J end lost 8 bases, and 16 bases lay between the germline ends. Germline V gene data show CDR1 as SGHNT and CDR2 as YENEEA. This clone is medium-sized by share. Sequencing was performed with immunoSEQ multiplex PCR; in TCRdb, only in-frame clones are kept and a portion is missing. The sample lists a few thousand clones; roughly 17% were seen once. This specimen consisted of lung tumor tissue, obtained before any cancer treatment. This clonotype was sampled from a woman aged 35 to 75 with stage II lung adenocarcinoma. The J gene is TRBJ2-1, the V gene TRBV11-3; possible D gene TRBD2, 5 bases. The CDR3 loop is CASSTGLATDEQFF. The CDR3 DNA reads TGTGCCAGCAGCACTGGACTGGCCACCGATGAGCAGTTCTTC.